These T cell receptor beta chains were read from a single sample in a study of T cell responses to AZD1222 COVID-19 vaccine. Sequencing used immunoSEQ multiplex PCR; TCRdb keeps in-frame clones, though not all of them. The sample consists of some 130,000 clones, roughly nine tenths of them appearing once. The specimen was peripheral blood, collected on day 0 of AZD1222 vaccination. The receptors derive from an adult in good health. Each CDR3 is given with its conserved first and last residue.

v_call: TRBV6-6; cdr3_aa: CASRPRQGTSYEQYF
v_call: TRBV19; cdr3_aa: CASSIAEGMNTEAFF
v_call: TRBV5-1; cdr3_aa: CASSLWTENTEAFF
v_call: TRBV18; cdr3_aa: CASSVQGLAKNIQYF
v_call: TRBV7-4; cdr3_aa: CASSLNPRVYNEQFF
v_call: TRBV29-1; cdr3_aa: CSVEGLVGADTQYF
v_call: TRBV6-2/TRBV6-3; cdr3_aa: CASSYLGTKETQYF
v_call: TRBV9; cdr3_aa: CASSGGRKQYF
v_call: TRBV9; cdr3_aa: CASSVTGNTGELFF
v_call: TRBV25-1; cdr3_aa: CASSELGAGNTIYF
v_call: TRBV5-1; cdr3_aa: CASSLPLPGNEQFF
v_call: TRBV19; cdr3_aa: CASGPFNQPQHF
v_call: TRBV19; cdr3_aa: CASKRVTGVSGELFF
v_call: TRBV27; cdr3_aa: CASRDGGGSYEQYF
v_call: TRBV20-1; cdr3_aa: CSASRSSRYNEQFF
v_call: TRBV14; cdr3_aa: CASSQRLAGGPRNEQFF
v_call: TRBV7-3; cdr3_aa: CASSPRGGSQETQYF
v_call: TRBV9; cdr3_aa: CASSVDEIYEQFF
v_call: TRBV4-1; cdr3_aa: CASSQPTGSRSNQPQHF
v_call: TRBV7-6; cdr3_aa: CASSLQENQPQHF
v_call: TRBV6-5; cdr3_aa: CASSRPDSLAFF
v_call: TRBV19; cdr3_aa: CASSPITRVDGELFF
v_call: TRBV14; cdr3_aa: CASSHPKYGYTF
v_call: TRBV27; cdr3_aa: CASSLGRQGTYEQYF
v_call: TRBV5-6; cdr3_aa: CASSRDHLRGQYF
v_call: TRBV7-9; cdr3_aa: CASSLALPGQLAKNIQYF
v_call: TRBV15; cdr3_aa: CATSRLAGGYEQYF
v_call: TRBV29-1; cdr3_aa: CSVAQGARGNEQFF
v_call: TRBV21-1; cdr3_aa: CASSTSRTRETEAFF
v_call: TRBV29-1; cdr3_aa: CSVFAKTAVEGYTF